This T cell receptor beta chain was retrieved from a study of T-cell memory formation after mild COVID-19. Concerning this clonotype itself: Its specificity is not known.

Whole-study results and caveats: Of the contracting clones, CD4+ ones lay mainly in CM and EM, and CD8+ ones in EMRA. Cross-reactive memory apparently joined, as some responding clones appeared in pre-infection memory.

5'RACE, which relied on constant-segment primers, yielded TCR alpha and TCR beta cDNA libraries carrying sample barcodes and UMIs. TCRdb fed the 5' RACE reads into MiXCR, producing one record per CDR3 protein. There are fewer than 700,000 distinct CDR3 sequences in the sample; roughly 18% occur only once, and 12% lies in the top ten. The receptor was derived from an adult woman who had mild COVID-19 (a few samples of this study predate the infection). Cell type and time point are not known. The sequencing sample was made of PBMCs or a T cell subset sorted from them (not recorded which).

The CDR3 region is CASSLPGANYGYTF. The CDR3 region has the DNA TGTGCCAGCAGCTTGCCAGGGGCCAACTATGGCTACACCTTC. J is TRBJ1-2 and V is TRBV5-6; D is possibly TRBD1 (6 bases). The CDR3 is 14 amino acids. CDR1 and CDR2 (germline): SGHDT, YYEEEE. V was trimmed by 1 base and J by 2 bases, leaving 9 bases between them.